The rows below give T cell receptor beta chains drawn from one sample of a study of blood T cell repertoires in COVID-19. Sequenced by immunoSEQ multiplex PCR; TCRdb stores in-frame clones only, minus some. The table records over 150,000 clones, approximately 82% of them present only once. The sequenced material came from peripheral blood. The receptors stem from a human donor with acute or convalescent COVID-19. The donor label of this sample is uncertain. CDR3s include the opening cysteine and the closing phenylalanine or tryptophan. The D gene is left open where the match is weak. Clone size is stated in some rows and not others, as once, few, many or a class when expanded.

CDR3 protein: CATSVPSTQGADTQYF
CDR3 DNA: TGTGCCACCAGTGTCCCCTCCACACAGGGGGCAGATACGCAGTATTTT
J gene: TRBJ2-3
V gene: TRBV24-1
D gene: TRBD1
clone size: NA

CDR3 protein: CASSHIPGHGAKKAKNIQYF
CDR3 DNA: TGCGCCAGCAGTCATATCCCGGGACATGGGGCGAAGAAAGCCAAAAACATTCAGTACTTC
J gene: TRBJ2-4
V gene: TRBV23-1
D gene: NA
clone size: once

CDR3 protein: CASSVGIPGQGSNTEAFF
CDR3 DNA: TGTGCCAGCAGCGTAGGGATACCGGGACAGGGGTCGAACACTGAAGCTTTCTTT
J gene: TRBJ1-1
V gene: TRBV9
D gene: TRBD1
clone size: NA

CDR3 protein: CASSPSGHTDTQYF
CDR3 DNA: TGTGCCAGCAGCCCCAGCGGGCACACAGATACGCAGTATTTT
J gene: TRBJ2-3
V gene: TRBV7-9
D gene: NA
clone size: NA

CDR3 protein: CAWGGNTEAFF
CDR3 DNA: TGTGCCTGGGGCGGGAACACTGAAGCTTTCTTT
J gene: TRBJ1-1
V gene: TRBV30
D gene: NA
clone size: NA

CDR3 protein: CSIIQGLNQPQHF
CDR3 DNA: TGCAGCATTATACAGGGGCTGAATCAGCCCCAGCATTTT
J gene: TRBJ1-5
V gene: TRBV29-1
D gene: TRBD1
clone size: NA

CDR3 protein: CASSYPDSTDTQYF
CDR3 DNA: TGTGCCAGCAGTTACCCGGACTCAACAGATACGCAGTATTTT
J gene: TRBJ2-3
V gene: TRBV6-2/TRBV6-3
D gene: NA
clone size: NA

CDR3 protein: CASSWRGRLAGMETQYF
CDR3 DNA: TGTGCCAGCAGCTGGCGGGGGAGACTAGCGGGAATGGAGACCCAGTACTTC
J gene: TRBJ2-5
V gene: TRBV2
D gene: TRBD2
clone size: once

CDR3 protein: CASSPGTEGPNQPQHF
CDR3 DNA: TGCGCCAGCAGCCCGGGGACAGAGGGTCCCAATCAGCCCCAGCATTTT
J gene: TRBJ1-5
V gene: TRBV5-1
D gene: TRBD1
clone size: NA

CDR3 protein: CASSWPGGYTF
CDR3 DNA: TGTGCCAGCAGTTGGCCCGGGGGCTACACCTTC
J gene: TRBJ1-2
V gene: TRBV28
D gene: NA
clone size: few

CDR3 protein: CASSFLAGSGYEQFF
CDR3 DNA: TGCGCCAGCAGCTTCCTAGCGGGATCCGGCTATGAGCAGTTCTTC
J gene: TRBJ2-1
V gene: TRBV5-1
D gene: TRBD2
clone size: NA

CDR3 protein: CSVERDIGNTIYF
CDR3 DNA: TGCAGCGTGGAAAGGGACATCGGAAACACCATATATTTT
J gene: TRBJ1-3
V gene: TRBV29-1
D gene: NA
clone size: NA

CDR3 protein: CASSPSDRGHTQYF
CDR3 DNA: TGTGCCAGCAGCCCCTCCGACAGGGGACATACGCAGTATTTT
J gene: TRBJ2-3
V gene: TRBV7-9
D gene: TRBD1
clone size: NA

CDR3 protein: CASSTDRRAEAFF
CDR3 DNA: TGTGCCAGCAGCACGGACAGAAGGGCTGAAGCTTTCTTT
J gene: TRBJ1-1
V gene: TRBV6-5
D gene: NA
clone size: NA

CDR3 protein: CATSVSPRQLRSGNTIYF
CDR3 DNA: TGTGCCACCAGTGTTTCCCCCCGACAGTTGAGGTCTGGAAACACCATATATTTT
J gene: TRBJ1-3
V gene: TRBV24-1
D gene: NA
clone size: NA

CDR3 protein: CASSEWGGGRGNTIYF
CDR3 DNA: TGTGCCAGCAGTGAATGGGGCGGGGGAAGAGGAAACACCATATATTTT
J gene: TRBJ1-3
V gene: TRBV6-1
D gene: NA
clone size: NA

CDR3 protein: CASSLGGTSGFKETQYF
CDR3 DNA: TGTGCCAGCAGCTTAGGGGGGACTAGCGGATTCAAAGAGACCCAGTACTTC
J gene: TRBJ2-5
V gene: TRBV11-2
D gene: TRBD2
clone size: NA

CDR3 protein: CASSRTSGAKGPDTQYF
CDR3 DNA: TGTGCCAGCAGCAGGACTAGCGGGGCTAAGGGTCCAGATACGCAGTATTTT
J gene: TRBJ2-3
V gene: TRBV5-6
D gene: TRBD2
clone size: NA

CDR3 protein: CASSEDSLRGGNTIYF
CDR3 DNA: TGTGCCAGCAGTGAGGACAGTCTCCGAGGGGGAAACACCATATATTTT
J gene: TRBJ1-3
V gene: TRBV6-1
D gene: NA
clone size: NA

CDR3 protein: CASSYSGGSAKNIQYF
CDR3 DNA: TGTGCCAGCAGTTACTCAGGGGGATCGGCCAAAAACATTCAGTACTTC
J gene: TRBJ2-4
V gene: TRBV6-5
D gene: NA
clone size: NA

CDR3 protein: CASSIGTSDSEQYF
CDR3 DNA: TGTGCCAGTAGTATTGGGACTAGCGACAGCGAGCAGTACTTC
J gene: TRBJ2-7
V gene: TRBV19
D gene: TRBD2
clone size: NA

CDR3 protein: CASSTSGRAYYNEQFF
CDR3 DNA: TGTGCCAGCAGCACTAGCGGGAGGGCCTACTACAATGAGCAGTTCTTC
J gene: TRBJ2-1
V gene: TRBV9
D gene: TRBD2
clone size: NA

CDR3 protein: CASSLAGSQETQYF
CDR3 DNA: TGTGCCAGCAGCTTGGCGGGGTCGCAAGAGACCCAGTACTTC
J gene: TRBJ2-5
V gene: TRBV5-4
D gene: NA
clone size: NA

CDR3 protein: CSVNGRAWETQYF
CDR3 DNA: TGCAGCGTTAACGGGAGGGCCTGGGAGACCCAGTACTTC
J gene: TRBJ2-5
V gene: TRBV29-1
D gene: TRBD2
clone size: few

CDR3 protein: CAISAGTGGADSTEAFF
CDR3 DNA: TGTGCCATCAGCGCAGGGACAGGGGGCGCAGATTCCACTGAAGCTTTCTTT
J gene: TRBJ1-1
V gene: TRBV10-3
D gene: TRBD1
clone size: once

CDR3 protein: CASSHPDRGFNEKLFF
CDR3 DNA: TGTGCCAGCAGCCACCCAGACAGGGGGTTTAATGAAAAACTGTTTTTT
J gene: TRBJ1-4
V gene: TRBV11-2
D gene: TRBD1
clone size: NA

CDR3 protein: CATSSVEGVEQYF
CDR3 DNA: TGTGCCACCTCATCGGTCGAAGGGGTCGAGCAGTACTTC
J gene: TRBJ2-7
V gene: TRBV24-1
D gene: NA
clone size: NA

CDR3 protein: CASSLGAGGIHEQYF
CDR3 DNA: TGCGCCAGCAGCTTGGGGGCAGGGGGCATCCACGAGCAGTACTTC
J gene: TRBJ2-7
V gene: TRBV5-1
D gene: TRBD1
clone size: NA

CDR3 protein: CASSFGTGFTEAFF
CDR3 DNA: TGTGCCAGCAGTTTTGGGACAGGGTTCACTGAAGCTTTCTTT
J gene: TRBJ1-1
V gene: TRBV28
D gene: TRBD1
clone size: once

CDR3 protein: CASLPSQGVVEAFF
CDR3 DNA: TGTGCCAGCTTGCCCTCACAGGGGGTAGTTGAAGCTTTCTTT
J gene: TRBJ1-1
V gene: TRBV18
D gene: TRBD1
clone size: NA

CDR3 protein: CASSVVSGRDNEQFF
CDR3 DNA: TGTGCCAGCAGCGTAGTGAGCGGGAGGGACAATGAGCAGTTCTTC
J gene: TRBJ2-1
V gene: TRBV9
D gene: TRBD2
clone size: few

CDR3 protein: CSVGSGGGTDTQYF
CDR3 DNA: TGCAGCGTTGGTAGCGGGGGGGGCACAGATACGCAGTATTTT
J gene: TRBJ2-3
V gene: TRBV29-1
D gene: TRBD2
clone size: NA

CDR3 protein: CASSLASGTGAYEQYF
CDR3 DNA: TGTGCCAGCAGCTTAGCCTCCGGGACAGGGGCCTACGAGCAGTACTTC
J gene: TRBJ2-7
V gene: TRBV11-1
D gene: TRBD1
clone size: NA

CDR3 protein: CASSSRTGVGTGELFF
CDR3 DNA: TGTGCCAGCAGCAGTAGGACAGGGGTTGGCACCGGGGAGCTGTTTTTT
J gene: TRBJ2-2
V gene: TRBV2
D gene: TRBD1
clone size: NA

CDR3 protein: CATSDPGTGNQPQHF
CDR3 DNA: TGTGCCACCAGTGACCCCGGGACAGGCAATCAGCCCCAGCATTTT
J gene: TRBJ1-5
V gene: TRBV24-1
D gene: TRBD1
clone size: NA

CDR3 protein: CASSSGTGLMSGNTIYF
CDR3 DNA: TGCGCCAGCAGCTCGGGGACAGGGTTAATGTCTGGAAACACCATATATTTT
J gene: TRBJ1-3
V gene: TRBV5-1
D gene: TRBD1
clone size: NA

CDR3 protein: CASSLLGGSYEKLFF
CDR3 DNA: TGTGCCAGCAGTTTATTGGGGGGGTCCTATGAAAAACTGTTTTTT
J gene: TRBJ1-4
V gene: TRBV28
D gene: NA
clone size: NA

CDR3 protein: CASSSDRGRGEQFF
CDR3 DNA: TGTGCCAGCAGCTCGGACAGGGGGCGAGGTGAGCAGTTCTTC
J gene: TRBJ2-1
V gene: TRBV7-2
D gene: TRBD1
clone size: NA

CDR3 protein: CASSQDRSYEQYF
CDR3 DNA: TGTGCCAGCAGCCAGGACAGATCCTACGAGCAGTACTTC
J gene: TRBJ2-7
V gene: TRBV3-1/TRBV3-2
D gene: NA
clone size: NA

CDR3 protein: CSASVGQGAGQPQHF
CDR3 DNA: TGCAGTGCTAGTGTGGGACAGGGGGCGGGACAGCCCCAGCATTTT
J gene: TRBJ1-5
V gene: TRBV20-1
D gene: TRBD1
clone size: NA

CDR3 protein: CASSPGLVGTEAFF
CDR3 DNA: TGCGCCAGCAGCCCAGGGTTGGTGGGCACTGAAGCTTTCTTT
J gene: TRBJ1-1
V gene: TRBV5-1
D gene: NA
clone size: NA